This passage covers 28 T cell receptor beta chains from one sample sequenced in a study of glioma-infiltrating T cells after dendritic cell vaccination. Time point described: after dendritic cell vaccination, including at tumor progression/relapse. The protocol was immunoSEQ multiplex PCR, while the TCRdb copy is restricted to in-frame clones and leaves out a portion. The sample has approximately 62,000 clones; 86% are singletons. Material: blood, obtained after dendritic cell vaccination. Receptor source: a human donor with glioblastoma.

V usage is TRBV19 and J usage is TRBJ2-2; 9 bases agree with TRBD1. The CDR3 is 16 residues long. V gave up 6 bases and J gave up 6 bases; unmatched junction bases: 11. The germline CDR1 and CDR2 sequences are LNHDA and SQIVND (reference sequence). CDR3 protein: CASRQPGQGPAGELFF. CDR3 DNA sequence: TGTGCCAGTAGGCAACCGGGACAGGGACCAGCCGGGGAGCTGTTTTTT.

The rearrangement links TRBV28 to TRBJ2-7; 12 bases match TRBD1. V was clipped by 6 bases and J by 4 bases; unmatched bases: 7. The CDR3 length is 15 residues. Germline CDR1 reads MDHEN; CDR2 reads SYDVKM. The CDR3 DNA follows: TGTGCCAGCAGAAACCCGGGACAGGGGGCGTACGAGCAGTACTTC. Its translation is CASRNPGQGAYEQYF. Full variable domain (missing parts from reference TRBV28 and TRBJ2-7): DVKVTQSSRYLVKRTGEKVFLECVQDMDHENMFWYRQDPGLGLRLIYFSYDVKMKEKGDIPEGYSVSREKKERFSLILESASTNQTSMYLCASRNPGQGAYEQYFGPGTRLTVT.

The chain employs TRBV18 and TRBJ2-2; 8 nucleotides agree with TRBD1. With V trimmed by 2 bases and J by 1 base, 0 bases remained unmatched. Germline CDR1 KGHSH, CDR2 LQKENI. This CDR3 has 15 amino acids. CDR3 bases: TGTGCCAGCTCACCAGGACAGGGGAACACCGGGGAGCTGTTTTTT. This gives the protein CASSPGQGNTGELFF.

This clone was recorded once. The chain has TRBV10-3 and TRBJ2-3; D may be TRBD1 (6 bases). Germline V gene lookup returns CDR1 ENHRY and CDR2 SYGVKD. V lost 5 bases and J lost 2, with 23 bases in between. The CDR3 is 18 amino acids. This CDR3 is CAISPISPGTHPTDTQYF. CDR3 sequence (DNA): TGTGCCATCAGTCCTATTTCCCCAGGGACACACCCCACAGATACGCAGTATTTT.

This chain joins TRBV7-9 and TRBJ2-7; D may be TRBD2 (6 bases). This CDR3 is 15 amino acids long. CDR1 and CDR2 (germline): SEHNR, FQNEAQ (reference sequence). With 2 bases removed from V and 3 bases from J, the gap between germline ends came to 14 bases. The DNA of the CDR3 is TGTGCCAGCAGCTTATGGGCGGAGGGGTTCTACGAGCAGTACTTC. Its protein is CASSLWAEGFYEQYF.

The table lists this clone with a count of one. The V gene is TRBV5-5, the J gene TRBJ2-6; D is possibly TRBD1 (5 bases). The V gene's germline CDR1 is SGHKS and CDR2 YYEKEE (reference sequence). Trimming left V 3 bases short and J 2 bases short, with 18 bases between. CDR3 length equals 18 residues. In DNA, the CDR3 is TGTGCCAGCAGCTCGCCAGACAGCAACTCCGCTGGGGCCAACGTCCTGACTTTC. This gives the protein CASSSPDSNSAGANVLTF.

The rearrangement links TRBV7-2 to TRBJ2-3, with D possibly being TRBD2 (5 bases). The V gene lost 0 bases and the J gene lost 7 bases, with 11 bases spanning the gap. Germline CDR1 reads SGHTA; CDR2 reads FQGNSA. CDR3 length: 14 amino acids. This CDR3 reads CASSLAATTHTQYF. The CDR3 region has the DNA TGTGCCAGCAGCTTAGCCGCGACTACTCATACGCAGTATTTT. Combining the CDR3 with reference TRBV7-2 and TRBJ2-3 gives the whole variable domain GAGVSQSPSNKVTEKGKDVELRCDPISGHTALYWYRQSLGQGLEFLIYFQGNSAPDKSGLPSDRFSAERTGGSVSTLTIQRTQQEDSAVYLCASSLAATTHTQYFGPGTRLTVL.

V usage is TRBV11-3 and J usage is TRBJ2-3; TRBD1 aligns across 10 bases. This CDR3 is 17 amino acids long. V lost 5 bases, J lost 4 bases, and 12 bases stayed unmatched. Germline CDR1 SGHNT, CDR2 YENEEA. The chain's CDR3 is CASSLTPLGTGADTQYF. The CDR3 region has the DNA TGTGCCAGCAGCCTGACCCCTCTAGGGACAGGGGCAGATACGCAGTATTTT.

This clone has a handful of counts. DNA for the CDR3: TGCGCCAGCAGCCAAATCGTTGCAGGGACTTATGGCTACACCTTC. Its translation is CASSQIVAGTYGYTF. The chain joins TRBV4-3 to TRBJ1-2, with D possibly matching TRBD1 (5 bases). From germline, CDR1 is LGHNA and CDR2 YSLEER. This CDR3 contains 15 residues. Trimming took off 2 bases at V and 5 bases at J, with 15 bases between the two ends.

The chain uses TRBV6-5 and TRBJ2-7; a weak D match, TRBD2 (6 bases). The CDR3 is made up of 14 amino acids. Trimming removed 2 bases from V and 2 bases from J, with 10 bases in between. Looked up from germline, CDR1 is MNHEY and CDR2 is SVGAGI. CDR3 loop: CASSYGGDPYEQYF. The CDR3 bases are TGTGCCAGCAGTTACGGAGGGGATCCCTACGAGCAGTACTTC.

This clone was recorded once. The chain employs TRBV5-1 and TRBJ2-2; D uncertain. Germline V gives CDR1 SGHRS, CDR2 YFSETQ. Trimming removed 6 bases at V and 7 bases at J, with 7 bases between. The CDR3 spans 11 residues. CDR3 in DNA: TGCGCCAGCACACTGAACGGGGAGCTGTTTTTT. It encodes CASTLNGELFF.

This clone was counted a single time. This chain joins TRBV18 and TRBJ2-2; perhaps TRBD2 as D (5 bases). This CDR3 region has 14 residues. Germline V CDR1 and CDR2: KGHSH, LQKENI. Trimming removed 1 base at V and 5 bases at J, with 8 bases between. CDR3 coding DNA: TGTGCCAGCTCACCACGTAGCGAGACCGGGGAGCTGTTTTTT. Translated, it gives CASSPRSETGELFF.

Written as DNA, the CDR3 is TGTGCCATCAGTGAGTCACGGGACAGCTATCCGAAAAACATTCAGTACTTC. It is translated as CAISESRDSYPKNIQYF. The gene calls are TRBV10-3 and TRBJ2-4; 7 nucleotides agree with TRBD1. Germline CDR1 reads ENHRY; CDR2 reads SYGVKD. CDR3 length equals 17 residues. Unmatched junction bases numbered 9, after V lost 0 bases and J lost 4 bases.

This chain uses TRBV6-1 with TRBJ2-1; 8 bases fit TRBD1. This CDR3 region has 15 residues. Losses at the gene ends were 4 bases for V and 7 bases for J; bases not matched to a gene: 9. The germline gives CDR1 MNHNS, CDR2 SASEGT. The DNA of the CDR3 is TGTGCCAGCAGTGCCCGCAGGGGGCCGGGTAATGAGCAGTTCTTC. Its protein is CASSARRGPGNEQFF.

The CDR3 protein is CASSKGLAGSFGHNEQFF. The CDR3 DNA sequence: TGCGCCAGCAGTAAGGGACTAGCGGGATCTTTTGGGCACAATGAGCAGTTCTTC. The J gene is TRBJ2-1, the V gene TRBV10-2; 13 bases fit TRBD2. The CDR3 runs to 18 residues. CDR1 is WSHSY and CDR2 is SAAADI in the germline V gene. The V gene end was trimmed by 5 bases and the J gene end by 5 bases; junction bases not matched to a gene: 12.

The chain recombines TRBV7-3 with TRBJ2-1; TRBD2 matches 10 bases. Trimming took 4 bases from V and 5 from J; bases not matched to a gene: 8. CDR3 length: 16 amino acids. CDR1 is SGHTA and CDR2 is FQGTGA in the germline V gene. The DNA of the CDR3 is TGTGCCAGCAGCTCCGAACGGACTAGCGGCAACAATGAGCAGTTCTTC. It codes for CASSSERTSGNNEQFF.

V and J are TRBV6-5 and TRBJ1-3; maybe TRBD1 (5 bases). The V gene's germline CDR1 is MNHEY and CDR2 SVGAGI. The CDR3 is 15 residues long. V was pared by 5 bases and J by 0 bases, with 11 bases between. The CDR3: CASSAGGYSGNTIYF. CDR3 DNA sequence: TGTGCCAGCAGTGCGGGGGGGTACTCTGGAAACACCATATATTTT.

The V and J genes are TRBV7-2 and TRBJ2-5; 7 bases agree with TRBD1. The CDR3 runs to 14 residues. Trimming took 3 bases from V and 4 from J; bases not matched to a gene: 5. Per the germline V gene, CDR1 is SGHTA and CDR2 is FQGNSA. The CDR3 DNA sequence: TGTGCCAGCAGCTTTCAGGCAGGGGGAGAGACCCAGTACTTC. Protein: CASSFQAGGETQYF. Complete variable domain (other parts from reference TRBV7-2 and TRBJ2-5): GAGVSQSPSNKVTEKGKDVELRCDPISGHTALYWYRQSLGQGLEFLIYFQGNSAPDKSGLPSDRFSAERTGGSVSTLTIQRTQQEDSAVYLCASSFQAGGETQYFGPGTRLLVL.

V gene TRBV7-9 combines with J gene TRBJ2-5, with 8 positions matching TRBD2. V shed 8 bases, J shed 2 bases, and the junction held 10 bases outside the gene matches. Looked up from germline, CDR1 is SEHNR and CDR2 is FQNEAQ (reference sequence). The CDR3 loop spans 15 amino acids. CDR3 DNA: TGTGCCAGCGGCCTTGGACTAGCAGAACAAGAGACCCAGTACTTC. Translated, it gives CASGLGLAEQETQYF. Variable domain in full (rest from reference TRBV7-9 and TRBJ2-5): DTGVSQNPRHKITKRGQNVTFRCDPISEHNRLYWYRQTLGQGPEFLTYFQNEAQLEKSRLLSDRFSAERPKGSFSTLEIQRTEQGDSAMYLCASGLGLAEQETQYFGPGTRLLVL.

This clone was picked up a small number of times. The V and J genes are TRBV27 and TRBJ2-1, with D unresolved. V lost 5 bases and J 5 bases, leaving 7 bases between the germline ends. Per germline, CDR1 MNHEY and CDR2 SMNVEV (reference sequence). CDR3 length equals 12 residues. CDR3 region: CASSIRNNEQFF. CDR3 coding DNA: TGTGCCAGCAGTATCAGAAACAATGAGCAGTTCTTC.

This chain uses TRBV4-2 with TRBJ2-3; 9 bases map to TRBD2. V was pared by 0 bases and J by 1 base, with 5 bases of the junction left unmatched. The CDR3 covers 17 residues. In germline, CDR1 is LGHNA, CDR2 YNFKEQ. This chain's CDR3 is CASSQDYRTSGTDTQYF. The CDR3 nucleotides are TGTGCCAGCAGCCAAGATTATCGGACTAGCGGCACAGATACGCAGTATTTT.

V usage is TRBV10-3 and J usage is TRBJ1-1, with D unresolved. V dropped 1 base and J dropped 0 bases, with 6 bases sitting between them. CDR1 ENHRY and CDR2 SYGVKD come from the germline V gene. This CDR3 contains 14 residues. The CDR3 DNA sequence: TGTGCCATCAGTGAGTGGCCGCTGAACACTGAAGCTTTCTTT. This gives the protein CAISEWPLNTEAFF.

J is TRBJ1-2 and V is TRBV29-1, with D possibly matching TRBD1 (5 bases). Trimming removed 7 bases at V and 6 bases at J, with 18 bases between. Germline CDR1 and CDR2: SQVTM and ANQGSEA. The CDR3 spans 13 residues. The CDR3 spells CSAPGRGKDGYTF. CDR3 DNA sequence: TGCAGCGCCCCGGGGCGGGGGAAGGATGGCTACACCTTC. The full variable domain, its missing parts supplied by reference TRBV29-1 and TRBJ1-2, is SAVISQKPSRDICQRGTSLTIQCQVDSQVTMMFWYRQQPGQSLTLIATANQGSEATYESGFVIDKFPISRPNLTFSTLTVSNMSPEDSSIYLCSAPGRGKDGYTFGSGTRLTVV.

This chain connects TRBV7-9 to TRBJ2-3; TRBD2 agrees at 7 bases. The CDR3 contains 14 residues. Germline loops: CDR1 SEHNR, CDR2 FQNEAQ (reference sequence). V shed 4 bases and J 1 base; nucleotides not matched to a gene: 2. The CDR3 is CASSSRGGTDTQYF. The CDR3 DNA is TGTGCCAGCAGCTCCCGGGGGGGCACAGATACGCAGTATTTT.

This clone has just one count. The chain is built from TRBV5-4 and TRBJ1-3; 8 bases are a match to TRBD1. The germline gives CDR1 SGHNT, CDR2 YYREEE (reference sequence). After removal of 5 bases from V and 0 bases from J, the junction contained 7 bases not matched to a gene. CDR3 length equals 16 residues. CDR3 nucleotide sequence: TGTGCCAGCAGTATTAGGACAGGGACCTCTGGAAACACCATATATTTT. It codes for CASSIRTGTSGNTIYF.

The V gene is TRBV4-2, the J gene TRBJ2-7; 7 nucleotides align to TRBD1. The CDR3 contains 13 residues. V lost 0 bases to trimming and J lost 6 bases; unmatched junction nucleotides: 2. CDR1 and CDR2 (germline): LGHNA, YNFKEQ. CDR3 sequence reads: CASSQEGGSEQYF. The CDR3 bases are TGTGCCAGCAGCCAAGAAGGGGGCAGCGAGCAGTACTTC.

The chain has TRBV7-9 and TRBJ2-2; 7 bases agree with TRBD2. CDR1 and CDR2 (germline): SEHNR, FQNEAQ (reference sequence). The CDR3 contains 14 residues. V lost 5 bases to trimming and J lost 4 bases; unmatched junction nucleotides: 4. The CDR3 DNA sequence: TGTGCCAGCAGCCAAGGGAGGGCCACCGGGGAGCTGTTTTTT. Its protein product is CASSQGRATGELFF.

The chain recombines TRBV5-1 with TRBJ1-4, with TRBD1 matching over 8 bases. Germline V gives CDR1 SGHRS, CDR2 YFSETQ. Trimming removed 2 bases from V and 8 bases from J; junction bases left unmatched: 8. The CDR3 contains 15 residues. CDR3 coding DNA: TGCGCCAGCAGCTTATCCCAGGGGGCGACCGAAAAACTGTTTTTT. Translated: CASSLSQGATEKLFF. The full variable domain, its missing parts supplied by reference TRBV5-1 and TRBJ1-4, is KAGVTQTPRYLIKTRGQQVTLSCSPISGHRSVSWYQQTPGQGLQFLFEYFSETQRNKGNFPGRFSGRQFSNSRSEMNVSTLELGDSALYLCASSLSQGATEKLFFGSGTQLSVL.